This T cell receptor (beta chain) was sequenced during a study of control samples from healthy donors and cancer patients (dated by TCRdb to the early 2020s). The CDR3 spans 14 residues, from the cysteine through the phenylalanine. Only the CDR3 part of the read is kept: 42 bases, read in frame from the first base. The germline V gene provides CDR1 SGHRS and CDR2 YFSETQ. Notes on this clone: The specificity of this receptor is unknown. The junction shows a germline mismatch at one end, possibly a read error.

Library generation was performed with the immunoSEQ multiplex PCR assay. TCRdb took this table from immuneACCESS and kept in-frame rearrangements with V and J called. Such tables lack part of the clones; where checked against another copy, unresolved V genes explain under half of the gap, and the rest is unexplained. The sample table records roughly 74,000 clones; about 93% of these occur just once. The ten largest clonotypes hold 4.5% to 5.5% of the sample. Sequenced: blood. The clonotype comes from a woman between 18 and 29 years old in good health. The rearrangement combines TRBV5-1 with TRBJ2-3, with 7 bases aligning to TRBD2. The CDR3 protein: CASSAGLNTGTQYF. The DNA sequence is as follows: TGCGCCAGCAGCGCGGGACTAAACACAGGTACGCAGTATTTT.